These T cell receptor beta chains were read from a single sample in a study of T-cell reconstitution after alpha-beta-depleted transplantation in children. TCRdb re-analysed the PCR reads in MiXCR, keeping a single row per CDR3 protein. The data hold 17,000 or so distinct CDR3 sequences, with roughly 12% observed a single time. The sample here was PBMCs, mostly from graft donor cells, taken 180 days after TCRalphabeta/CD19-depleted stem cell transplant. These receptors were taken from a boy less than two years old who had a stem cell transplant for Wiskott-Aldrich syndrome, so the T cells may come from the graft donor. CDR3s include the opening cysteine and the closing phenylalanine or tryptophan. Fields, in order: clone size, J gene, V gene, D gene, CDR3 protein, CDR3 DNA. A D gene is named only where the DNA matches it firmly. Size values are once, few and many counts, or a class for expanded clones, and some rows have none.

clone_size: -
j_call: TRBJ2-5
v_call: TRBV18
d_call: -
cdr3_aa: CASSRDIQETQYF
cdr3_nt: TGTGCCAGCTCCCGGGACATCCAAGAGACCCAGTACTTC

clone_size: few
j_call: TRBJ2-7
v_call: TRBV3-1
d_call: -
cdr3_aa: CASSQEARVFDEQYF
cdr3_nt: TGTGCCAGCAGCCAAGAGGCGAGGGTCTTTGACGAGCAGTACTTC

clone_size: -
j_call: TRBJ2-1
v_call: TRBV20-1
d_call: TRBD2
cdr3_aa: CSARNFGTSGYNEQFF
cdr3_nt: TGCAGTGCTAGAAATTTCGGGACTAGCGGATACAATGAGCAGTTCTTC

clone_size: -
j_call: TRBJ2-5
v_call: TRBV7-9
d_call: -
cdr3_aa: CASSLTQGLEETQYF
cdr3_nt: TGTGCCAGCAGCTTGACACAGGGTTTGGAAGAGACCCAGTACTTC

clone_size: medium-sized
j_call: TRBJ1-5
v_call: TRBV10-3
d_call: TRBD1
cdr3_aa: CAISDRDRGVGNQPQHF
cdr3_nt: TGTGCCATCAGTGACCGCGACAGGGGAGTCGGCAATCAGCCCCAGCATTTT

clone_size: few
j_call: TRBJ2-1
v_call: TRBV30
d_call: -
cdr3_aa: CAWARTDWFF
cdr3_nt: TGTGCCTGGGCCAGGACGGACTGGTTCTTC

clone_size: many
j_call: TRBJ1-3
v_call: TRBV10-3
d_call: -
cdr3_aa: CAISESRAEEGNTIYF
cdr3_nt: TGTGCCATCAGTGAATCGAGGGCAGAAGAGGGAAACACCATATATTTT

clone_size: many
j_call: TRBJ1-5
v_call: TRBV18
d_call: TRBD1
cdr3_aa: CASSPEGQGNQPQHF
cdr3_nt: TGTGCCAGCTCACCAGAAGGACAGGGGAATCAGCCCCAGCATTTT

clone_size: -
j_call: TRBJ2-7
v_call: TRBV5-1
d_call: TRBD1
cdr3_aa: CASSLGGTGTYEQYF
cdr3_nt: TGCGCCAGCAGCTTGGGTGGGACAGGGACCTACGAGCAGTACTTC

clone_size: few
j_call: TRBJ1-3
v_call: TRBV7-9
d_call: -
cdr3_aa: CASSFGDSSGNTIYF
cdr3_nt: TGTGCCAGCAGCTTCGGGGATAGCTCTGGAAACACCATATATTTT

clone_size: many
j_call: TRBJ1-2
v_call: TRBV20-1
d_call: -
cdr3_aa: CSAGRGNYGYTF
cdr3_nt: TGCAGTGCAGGTCGGGGAAACTATGGCTACACCTTC

clone_size: -
j_call: TRBJ2-1
v_call: TRBV2
d_call: TRBD2
cdr3_aa: CACCLVVAGGSPRYNEQFF
cdr3_nt: TGTGCCTGCTGTTTAGTAGTAGCGGGAGGATCGCCTCGGTACAATGAGCAGTTCTTC

clone_size: few
j_call: TRBJ2-3
v_call: TRBV27
d_call: TRBD2
cdr3_aa: CASSLPHTSGRAKDTQYF
cdr3_nt: TGTGCCAGCAGTTTACCACATACTAGCGGGAGGGCCAAAGATACGCAGTATTTT

clone_size: many
j_call: TRBJ1-1
v_call: TRBV5-1
d_call: -
cdr3_aa: CASSLFGRANTEAFF
cdr3_nt: TGCGCCAGCAGCTTGTTCGGCAGGGCTAACACTGAAGCTTTCTTT

clone_size: few
j_call: TRBJ2-3
v_call: TRBV7-9
d_call: TRBD1
cdr3_aa: CASSLATGVTDTQYF
cdr3_nt: TGTGCCAGCAGCTTAGCGACAGGGGTCACAGATACGCAGTATTTT

clone_size: many
j_call: TRBJ2-7
v_call: TRBV6-5
d_call: TRBD1
cdr3_aa: CASRRQGSYEQYF
cdr3_nt: TGTGCCAGCAGAAGACAGGGATCCTACGAGCAGTACTTC

clone_size: few
j_call: TRBJ2-1
v_call: TRBV9
d_call: TRBD2
cdr3_aa: CASSVGLAGGHSYNEQFF
cdr3_nt: TGTGCCAGCAGCGTAGGCCTAGCGGGAGGGCACTCCTACAATGAGCAGTTCTTC

clone_size: many
j_call: TRBJ2-1
v_call: TRBV5-6
d_call: TRBD2
cdr3_aa: CASFGAGGLYNEQFF
cdr3_nt: TGTGCCAGCTTCGGGGCGGGAGGGTTATACAATGAGCAGTTCTTC

clone_size: many
j_call: TRBJ1-5
v_call: TRBV10-3
d_call: -
cdr3_aa: CAISERGRGSNQPQHF
cdr3_nt: TGTGCCATCAGTGAGCGGGGGCGAGGGAGCAATCAGCCCCAGCATTTT

clone_size: many
j_call: TRBJ2-7
v_call: TRBV30
d_call: TRBD1
cdr3_aa: CAWSRRDRVREQYF
cdr3_nt: TGTGCCTGGAGCAGGAGGGACAGGGTGAGGGAGCAGTACTTC

clone_size: -
j_call: TRBJ2-6
v_call: TRBV6-1
d_call: TRBD1
cdr3_aa: CASSTGGPSGANVLTF
cdr3_nt: TGTGCCAGCAGTACAGGGGGCCCATCTGGGGCCAACGTCCTGACTTTC

clone_size: many
j_call: TRBJ2-1
v_call: TRBV10-3
d_call: -
cdr3_aa: CAIRSDTPYNEQFF
cdr3_nt: TGTGCCATCAGGAGCGATACGCCTTACAATGAGCAGTTCTTC

clone_size: -
j_call: TRBJ2-7
v_call: TRBV5-1
d_call: TRBD2
cdr3_aa: CASSLAWASGINEQYF
cdr3_nt: TGCGCCAGCAGCTTGGCTTGGGCTAGCGGGATCAACGAGCAGTACTTC

clone_size: many
j_call: TRBJ2-2
v_call: TRBV6-1
d_call: TRBD1
cdr3_aa: CASTRDRADNTGELFF
cdr3_nt: TGTGCCAGCACTCGAGACAGGGCTGACAACACCGGGGAGCTGTTTTTT

clone_size: many
j_call: TRBJ2-7
v_call: TRBV7-2
d_call: -
cdr3_aa: CASSPGAGLEYEQYF
cdr3_nt: TGTGCCAGCAGCCCCGGGGCAGGGTTAGAATACGAGCAGTACTTC

clone_size: few
j_call: TRBJ2-1
v_call: TRBV30
d_call: TRBD2
cdr3_aa: CAWRERGRTNNEQFF
cdr3_nt: TGTGCCTGGAGGGAGCGGGGTCGGACAAACAATGAGCAGTTCTTC

clone_size: few
j_call: TRBJ2-5
v_call: TRBV9
d_call: TRBD2
cdr3_aa: CASRTSGGKGTQYF
cdr3_nt: TGTGCCAGCAGGACTAGCGGGGGGAAGGGGACCCAGTACTTC

clone_size: many
j_call: TRBJ2-1
v_call: TRBV5-1
d_call: TRBD2
cdr3_aa: CASRQGLEFYNEQFF
cdr3_nt: TGCGCCAGCAGGCAGGGACTAGAGTTTTACAATGAGCAGTTCTTC

clone_size: -
j_call: TRBJ1-2
v_call: TRBV5-1
d_call: -
cdr3_aa: CASSPPTGKYGYTF
cdr3_nt: TGCGCCAGCAGCCCCCCTACAGGGAAATATGGCTACACCTTC

clone_size: many
j_call: TRBJ2-7
v_call: TRBV28
d_call: TRBD1
cdr3_aa: CASSSQGVYEQYF
cdr3_nt: TGTGCCAGCAGCTCACAGGGGGTCTACGAGCAGTACTTC

clone_size: many
j_call: TRBJ2-1
v_call: TRBV7-2
d_call: TRBD2
cdr3_aa: CASSSGSGRVSYNEQFF
cdr3_nt: TGTGCCAGCAGCTCCGGTAGCGGGAGGGTCTCCTACAATGAGCAGTTCTTC

clone_size: many
j_call: TRBJ2-7
v_call: TRBV7-2
d_call: TRBD2
cdr3_aa: CASSTGLAGHEQYF
cdr3_nt: TGTGCCAGCAGCACTGGACTAGCGGGCCACGAGCAGTACTTC

clone_size: many
j_call: TRBJ2-6
v_call: TRBV30
d_call: -
cdr3_aa: CAWSSGGFGANVLTF
cdr3_nt: TGTGCCTGGAGCTCCGGGGGCTTCGGGGCCAACGTCCTGACTTTC

clone_size: many
j_call: TRBJ2-7
v_call: TRBV5-1
d_call: -
cdr3_aa: CASSLLPGMAYEQYF
cdr3_nt: TGCGCCAGCAGCTTGTTACCGGGAATGGCCTACGAGCAGTACTTC

clone_size: many
j_call: TRBJ1-2
v_call: TRBV7-9
d_call: -
cdr3_aa: CASSFWADDYGYTF
cdr3_nt: TGTGCCAGCAGCTTTTGGGCCGACGACTATGGCTACACCTTC

clone_size: few
j_call: TRBJ1-5
v_call: TRBV7-9
d_call: -
cdr3_aa: CASSFGQVSNQPQHF
cdr3_nt: TGTGCCAGCAGCTTTGGCCAGGTGAGCAATCAGCCCCAGCATTTT

clone_size: many
j_call: TRBJ1-2
v_call: TRBV7-9
d_call: -
cdr3_aa: CASATRYGYTF
cdr3_nt: TGTGCCAGCGCCACCCGATATGGCTACACCTTC

clone_size: few
j_call: TRBJ1-1
v_call: TRBV7-8
d_call: -
cdr3_aa: CASSLARGSWTEAFF
cdr3_nt: TGTGCCAGCAGCTTAGCGCGTGGGTCGTGGACTGAAGCTTTCTTT

clone_size: few
j_call: TRBJ2-1
v_call: TRBV11-2
d_call: -
cdr3_aa: CASSLSSYNEQFF
cdr3_nt: TGTGCCAGCAGCTTAAGCTCCTACAATGAGCAGTTCTTC

clone_size: few
j_call: TRBJ1-2
v_call: TRBV7-9
d_call: -
cdr3_aa: CASIFLEVRDASGYTF
cdr3_nt: TGTGCCAGCATCTTCCTGGAAGTTCGGGACGCGAGTGGCTACACCTTC

clone_size: -
j_call: TRBJ2-2
v_call: TRBV5-1
d_call: TRBD1
cdr3_aa: CASSLVFRGNSGELFF
cdr3_nt: TGCGCCAGCAGCTTGGTTTTCAGGGGGAATTCCGGGGAGCTGTTTTTT

clone_size: -
j_call: TRBJ2-1
v_call: TRBV4-2
d_call: -
cdr3_aa: CASSQANPSLNEQFF
cdr3_nt: TGTGCCAGCAGCCAAGCTAATCCTAGCTTAAATGAGCAGTTCTTC

clone_size: -
j_call: TRBJ1-5
v_call: TRBV20-1
d_call: TRBD1
cdr3_aa: CSALGQTRTDNQPQHF
cdr3_nt: TGCAGTGCTTTGGGACAGACACGGACGGACAATCAGCCCCAGCATTTT

clone_size: few
j_call: TRBJ1-5
v_call: TRBV21-1
d_call: -
cdr3_aa: CASSKFNTQESNQPQHF
cdr3_nt: TGTGCCAGCAGCAAATTTAATACCCAGGAGAGCAATCAGCCCCAGCATTTT